The T cell receptor (beta chain) under discussion was sequenced for a study of B cell selection in AIRE deficiency (dated by TCRdb to about 2019). Background on the whole study: Researchers compared TCRbeta repertoires of sorted blood CD4+ conventional T cells and regulatory T cells in AIRE-deficient patients with those in healthy controls. The TCR-sequenced cohort comprised about five AIRE-deficient APECED patients and about five healthy control donors. Overall results and qualifications from the work: Among about 3,700 shared Treg TCRbeta sequences, approximately 30% were shared exclusively among healthy donors and roughly 10% exclusively among patients, which suggests that Treg selection is less efficient in the absence of AIRE. In terms of TCRBV gene usage, CDR3 length and TCR diversity, Tconv and Treg cells from AIRE-deficient patients looked similar to Tconv and Treg cells from healthy donors. Shared Treg sequences had shorter CDR3s, which reflects a bias toward rearrangements containing few non-templated nucleotide insertions. About 29% of the Treg TCRbeta sequences shared among healthy donors turned up in patient Tconv cells, suggesting that Treg-biased clones are diverted into the Tconv compartment. Sequencing covered only TCRbeta chains, and around 40% of shared healthy-donor Treg sequences were also present in healthy Tconv, possibly due to differing TCRalpha chains.

The immunoSEQ platform was used to sequence the TCRbeta chain. Regarding the original processing steps: When conventional T cell repertoires were pooled, patients gave some 100,000 distinct in-frame TCRbeta sequences, while healthy donors gave fewer than 150,000. Treg TCRbeta sequences found in two or more individuals were classed as public, and these public Treg TCRbeta sequences were then looked for in Tconv repertoires. To test for differences between groups, Mann-Whitney U tests with Bonferroni-Dunn correction were run in GraphPad Prism 7.03. What TCRdb holds here is the immuneACCESS table cut down to in-frame rearrangements. Part of the clones is not present; checked against another copy, under half of the missing clones reflect an unresolved V gene, and the others are unexplained. The D gene and trimming were derived from the DNA, and the V and J assignments and clone size from that table. Within this sample are 23,000 or so clones, with just under 97% of them counted one time only. 0.24% of the sample lies in the top ten.

Conventional CD4 T cells were sorted as cells that were CD4+CD127+. Control samples were obtained from healthy donors who were not related to the patients. Sorting of Tconv and Treg cells intended for TCRbeta sequencing was performed on a FACSAria flow cytometer. Sorted cells were collected into 5-ml round-bottom polystyrene tubes, and dry cell pellets were frozen at -80°C before sequencing. On this clone: Its antigen target is currently unknown. Base qualities are not provided; no much larger clone lies one nucleotide away.

The germline V gene (reference sequence) gives CDR1 as LNHDA and CDR2 as SQIVND. Trimming removed 3 bases from V and 4 bases from J, leaving 12 bases between the germline ends. Including the terminal cysteine and phenylalanine, the CDR3 comprises 14 residues. Only the CDR3 portion is preserved as DNA: 42 bases, with reading frame beginning at the first base. The source material was CD4+CD127+ conventional T cells sorted from PBMCs. The V and J genes are TRBV19 and TRBJ1-2; the D gene remains uncertain. The TCR comes from a human donor in good health. The sequence in DNA is TGTGCCAGTAGTATCGGTACAGTAACCTATGGCTACACCTTC. It translates to CASSIGTVTYGYTF.